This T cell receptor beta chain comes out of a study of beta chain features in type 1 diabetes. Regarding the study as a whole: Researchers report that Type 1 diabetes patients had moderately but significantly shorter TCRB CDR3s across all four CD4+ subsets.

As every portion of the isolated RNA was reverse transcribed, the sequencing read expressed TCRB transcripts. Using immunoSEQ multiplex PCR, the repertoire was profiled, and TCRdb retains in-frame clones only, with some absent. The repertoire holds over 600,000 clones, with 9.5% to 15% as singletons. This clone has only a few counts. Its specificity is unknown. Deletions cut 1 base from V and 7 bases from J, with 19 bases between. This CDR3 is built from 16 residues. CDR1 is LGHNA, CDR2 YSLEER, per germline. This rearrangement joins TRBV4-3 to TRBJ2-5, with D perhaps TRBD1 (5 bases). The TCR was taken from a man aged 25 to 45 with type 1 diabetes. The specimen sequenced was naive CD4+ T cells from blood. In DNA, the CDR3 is TGCGCCAGCAGCCAAGGAAGATGGGGATCCCAGGGGACCCAGTACTTC. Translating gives CASSQGRWGSQGTQYF.